The sequence of this T cell receptor beta chain was determined in a study of T cell changes during pregnancy in multiple sclerosis. Germline V CDR1 and CDR2: SNHLY, FYNNEI. Losses at the gene ends were 7 bases for V and 5 bases for J; bases not matched to a gene: 1. This CDR3 contains 12 residues. Using immunoSEQ multiplex PCR, the repertoire was profiled, and TCRdb retains in-frame clones only, with some absent. Of about 86,000 clones in the sample, 91% are singletons; the top ten hold 1.5% to 2%. The TCR was taken from a female donor in good health, enrolled as a control in a pregnancy study. The material was peripheral blood, obtained in the first trimester of pregnancy. The J gene is TRBJ2-5, the V gene TRBV2, with 10 positions matching TRBD1. CDR3 nucleotide sequence: TGTGCCAGCAAGGACAGGGGGGAGACCCAGTACTTC. Translated: CASKDRGETQYF.